This is a list of T cell receptor beta chains from one sample in a study of molecular identifiers for immune sequencing clone quantification. TCRdb re-called the PCR reads through MiXCR, storing one row per CDR3 protein. The sample carries some 65,000 distinct CDR3 sequences, about 18% recorded once. The specimen was naive CD8+ T cells from blood, with Jurkat cell RNA spiked in. The receptor set was obtained from a human donor in good health. Some libraries in this study had Jurkat cell RNA spiked in. Both conserved end residues are part of each CDR3. D genes are given only for firm matches. Clone size appears in some rows only: once, few, many, or a class for an expanded clone.

>many|TRBV28|TRBJ1-5|TRBD1
TGTGCCAGCAGTTTATTTGCAGGGGGGAATCAGCCCCAGCATTTT
CASSLFAGGNQPQHF
>many|TRBV7-9|TRBJ2-4|TRBD1
TGTGCCAGCAGCATATTGCAGGGGGCACGGAAAAACATTCAGTACTTC
CASSILQGARKNIQYF
>NA|TRBV7-8|TRBJ1-1|NA
TGTGCCAGCAGCCCCTGGGGTGTGTACACTGAAGCTTTCTTT
CASSPWGVYTEAFF
>many|TRBV28|TRBJ2-6|NA
TGTGCCAGCAGTTTATACGTGAGCTCTGGGGCCAACGTCCTGACTTTC
CASSLYVSSGANVLTF
>many|TRBV27|TRBJ1-1|TRBD1
TGTGCCAGCAGAGCAGGGGGCCATACTGAAGCTTTCTTT
CASRAGGHTEAFF
>NA|TRBV6-2/TRBV6-3|TRBJ2-3|NA
TGTGCCAGCAGAGGGAATACGCAGTATTTT
CASRGNTQYF
>once|TRBV3-1|TRBJ1-1|NA
TGTGCTAGCAGCCAAGCGGTGAACACTGAAGCTCTCTTT
CASSQAVNTEALF
>many|TRBV27|TRBJ1-2|NA
TGTGCCAGCAGTTTACAGATTCCCGCTGATGGCTACACCTTC
CASSLQIPADGYTF
>NA|TRBV5-1|TRBJ2-7|NA
TGCGCCAGCAGCCCTAATCGGGGTCCCCAAAACGAGCAGTACTTC
CASSPNRGPQNEQYF
>NA|TRBV7-9|TRBJ1-3|NA
TGTGCCAGCAGCTTAGACCGAAACACCATACATTTT
CASSLDRNTIHF
>many|TRBV4-1|TRBJ2-1|TRBD2
TGCGCCAGCAGCCAAGCGACAGCGGGAGTTCTAACCAATGAGCAGTTCTTC
CASSQATAGVLTNEQFF